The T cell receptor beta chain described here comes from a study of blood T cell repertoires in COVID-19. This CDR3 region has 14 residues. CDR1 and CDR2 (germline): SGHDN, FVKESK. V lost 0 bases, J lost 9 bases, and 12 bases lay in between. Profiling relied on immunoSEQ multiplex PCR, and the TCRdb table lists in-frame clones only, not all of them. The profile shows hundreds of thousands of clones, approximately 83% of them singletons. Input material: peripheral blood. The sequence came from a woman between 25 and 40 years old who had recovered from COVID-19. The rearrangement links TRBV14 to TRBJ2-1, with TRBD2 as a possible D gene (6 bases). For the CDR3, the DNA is TGTGCCAGCAGCCAAGAGACGCGGGATTTTGAGCAGTTCTTC. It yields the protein CASSQETRDFEQFF.